The source of this T cell receptor (beta chain) is a study of Ad26.COV2.S vaccination and SARS-CoV-2 variants. TCRdb's table, derived via immunoSEQ multiplex PCR, lists solely in-frame clones and lacks some. The table records more than 300,000 clones, approximately 86% of them present only once. Treatment of the sample: about 20 received Ad26.COV2.S at low or high dose, single or two shots; about 5 received placebo; per-sample allocation not given. Collection of samples fell on day 63 after the first vaccine or placebo injection. Germline V gives CDR1 SGHVS, CDR2 FQNEAQ. The CDR3 length is 16 residues. V lost 5 bases, J lost 9 bases, and 23 bases lay in between.

The J gene is TRBJ1-5, the V gene TRBV7-8; possibly TRBD1 for D (5 bases). This receptor was taken from a person aged 18-65 years who received the Ad26.COV2.S COVID-19 vaccine or a placebo. This specimen was peripheral blood, taken in a trial of Ad26.COV2.S vaccine versus placebo. The CDR3: CASSNRRDWDSTPQHF. CDR3 bases: TGTGCCAGCAGCAACCGCCGGGACTGGGATTCGACGCCCCAGCATTTT.